A single sample is the source of the 13 T cell receptor beta chains below, sequenced in a study of graft-versus-host responses after intestinal transplantation. These receptors lack a known antigen. The assay was immunoSEQ multiplex PCR, and TCRdb's table has in-frame clones only and misses some. The sample shows approximately 54,000 clones, less than 85% of them seen only once. Sample: unstimulated CD4+ T cells sorted from spleen or lymph node cells, taken before transplant. The receptors derive from a human donor who was the organ donor for an intestinal transplant.

The DNA for the CDR3 is TGTGCCAGCAGCGAAGGACGGCAGGTTGGCTACACCTTC. This gives the protein CASSEGRQVGYTF. V usage is TRBV5-4 and J usage is TRBJ1-2; no clear D gene. V was trimmed by 4 bases and J by 7 bases, leaving 14 bases between them. From germline, CDR1 is SGHNT and CDR2 YYREEE (reference sequence). The CDR3 consists of 13 residues.

This chain joins TRBV18 and TRBJ2-1; TRBD2 aligns across 13 bases. The CDR3 runs to 15 residues. The germline V gene has CDR1 KGHSH and CDR2 LQKENI. Losses at the gene ends were 3 bases for V and 7 bases for J; bases not matched to a gene: 3. Written as DNA, the CDR3 is TGTGCCAGCTCACCGGGACTAGCGGGAAGGAATGAGCAGTTCTTC. Its translation is CASSPGLAGRNEQFF.

The rearrangement links TRBV5-1 to TRBJ2-1; D remains unclear. The V end lost 0 bases, the J end lost 11 bases, and 15 bases lay between the germline ends. CDR1 and CDR2 (germline): SGHRS, YFSETQ. The CDR3 totals 14 residues. Here the CDR3 reads CASSLGRDSFKQFF. CDR3 coding DNA: TGCGCCAGCAGCTTGGGGCGCGACTCCTTTAAGCAGTTCTTC.

This chain uses TRBV2 with TRBJ2-1; 15 bases fit TRBD2. V dropped 6 bases and J dropped 8; count of bases not matched to a gene: 2. The CDR3 is made up of 14 amino acids. Germline CDR1 is SNHLY and CDR2 is FYNNEI. The CDR3: CASRGLAGGDEQFF. The CDR3 DNA sequence: TGTGCCAGCAGGGGACTAGCGGGGGGCGATGAGCAGTTCTTC.

The rearrangement joins TRBV6-6 to TRBJ1-6, with D uncertain. The CDR3 extends over 15 amino acids. With 0 bases removed from V and 0 bases from J, the gap between germline ends came to 3 bases. The V gene's germline CDR1 is MNHNY and CDR2 SVGAGI (reference sequence). CDR3 bases: TGTGCCAGCAGTTACTCTGGCTCCTATAATTCACCCCTCCACTTT. Its translation is CASSYSGSYNSPLHF.

The V call is TRBV7-2, the J call TRBJ1-2, with unresolved D. The length of the CDR3 is 16 residues. The V end was cut by 1 base, the J end by 0 bases, with 12 bases between. Germline V gene lookup returns CDR1 SGHTA and CDR2 FQGNSA. The CDR3: CASSLDSIVANYGYTF. CDR3 bases: TGTGCCAGCAGCTTAGATAGCATCGTAGCTAACTATGGCTACACCTTC.

The chain combines TRBV4-2 with TRBJ2-1, with 8 bases matching TRBD2. CDR1 and CDR2 (germline): LGHNA, YNFKEQ. The J segment lost 1 base and the V segment lost 0 bases, leaving 2 bases of the junction unmatched. CDR3 length: 16 residues. CDR3: CASSQEAGVSYNEQFF. CDR3 in DNA: TGTGCCAGCAGCCAAGAAGCGGGAGTTTCCTACAATGAGCAGTTCTTC.

The chain recombines TRBV6-5 with TRBJ2-7; no reliable D call. The CDR3 contains 12 residues. CDR1 is MNHEY and CDR2 is SVGAGI in the germline V gene. Trimming took off 10 bases at V and 1 base at J, with 11 bases between the two ends. The CDR3 loop is CATMTKSYEQYF. The CDR3 DNA sequence: TGTGCCACCATGACAAAATCCTACGAGCAGTACTTC.

In DNA form, the CDR3 reads TGTGCCAGCAGTTTAACCCCGAAGAACACTGAAGCTTTCTTT. Its protein product is CASSLTPKNTEAFF. The rearrangement links TRBV27 to TRBJ1-1, with D uncertain. The V end lost 2 bases, the J end lost 1 base, and 8 bases lay between the germline ends. The germline V gene encodes CDR1 MNHEY and CDR2 SMNVEV (reference sequence). The CDR3 is made up of 14 amino acids.

The V call is TRBV21-1, the J call TRBJ1-4; TRBD1 is the table's D call, not checked against the DNA. TRBV21-1 is described as a pseudogene. This CDR3 has 20 amino acids. CDR3 sequence: CASSKALHPPYRGVNEKLFF. The DNA of the CDR3 is TGTGCCAGCAGCAAAGCTCTTCACCCACCCTACAGGGGCGTAAATGAAAAACTGTTTTTT.

The CDR3 DNA reads as TGTGCCAGCAGACGAATAACTTGGGACTATGGCTACACCTTC. This gives the protein CASRRITWDYGYTF. The chain has TRBV6-1 and TRBJ1-2; D uncertain. V lost 6 bases to trimming and J lost 3 bases, with 14 bases between them. This CDR3 contains 14 residues. The V gene's germline CDR1 is MNHNS and CDR2 SASEGT.

The chain is built from TRBV7-9 and TRBJ1-2; weak D call: TRBD1 (5 bases). Between the trimmed V and J ends, which lost 2 bases and 8 bases, there was a span of 12 bases. The germline V gene encodes CDR1 SEHNR and CDR2 FQNEAQ (reference sequence). The CDR3 has 13 residues. The CDR3 DNA is TGTGCCAGCAGCTTATCGTCGGGGCAAGGCTACACCTTC. Translated, it gives CASSLSSGQGYTF.

This rearrangement joins TRBV5-1 to TRBJ2-3; D gene ambiguous. This CDR3 spans 14 amino acids. V was pared by 6 bases and J by 2 bases, with 13 bases between. Germline lookup yields CDR1 SGHRS and CDR2 YFSETQ. The CDR3 reads CASIGSAITDTQYF. The CDR3 bases are TGCGCCAGCATAGGAAGCGCTATCACAGATACGCAGTATTTT.